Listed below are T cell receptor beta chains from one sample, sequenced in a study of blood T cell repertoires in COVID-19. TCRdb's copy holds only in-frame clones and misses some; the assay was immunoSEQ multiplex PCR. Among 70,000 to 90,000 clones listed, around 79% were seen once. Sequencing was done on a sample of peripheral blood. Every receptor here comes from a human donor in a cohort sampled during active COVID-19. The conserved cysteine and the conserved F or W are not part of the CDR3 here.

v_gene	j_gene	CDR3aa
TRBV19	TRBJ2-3	ASGRTSGRAQGDTQY
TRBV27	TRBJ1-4	ASSSGAYEKLF
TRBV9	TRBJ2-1	ASSPLAVGEQF
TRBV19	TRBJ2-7	ASSIDRTSGSYEQY
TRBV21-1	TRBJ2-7	ASSKEERGGARNEQY
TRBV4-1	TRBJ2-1	ASSQEGSGIDSYNEQF
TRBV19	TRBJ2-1	ASSMLASGPDNEQF
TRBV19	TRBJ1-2	ASSTQGAHFRYGYT
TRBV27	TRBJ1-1	ASSPTRQPRTEAF
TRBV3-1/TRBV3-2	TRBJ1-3	ASSQRQGRNTIY
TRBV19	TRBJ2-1	ASSILTSGSHEQF
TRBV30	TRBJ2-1	AWRAGLAVIEQF
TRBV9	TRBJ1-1	ASSVNMLTEAF
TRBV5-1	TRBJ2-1	ASSLGLGHNEQF
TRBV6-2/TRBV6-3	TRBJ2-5	ASSSDRRDPQETQY
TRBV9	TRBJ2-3	ASSPGTSGSLGQY
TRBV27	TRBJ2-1	ASSPYLAGDVNEQF
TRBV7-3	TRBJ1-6	ASSRGQGVNSPLH
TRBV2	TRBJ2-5	ASGGSDGVETQY
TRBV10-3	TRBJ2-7	AISERGQGFEQY
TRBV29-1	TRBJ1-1	SVEVGANTEAF
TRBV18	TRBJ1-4	ASSPAGGREKLF
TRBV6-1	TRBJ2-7	ASSPISYSYEQY
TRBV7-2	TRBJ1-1	ASSSSGANTEAF
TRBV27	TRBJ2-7	ASSLKTGSYEQY
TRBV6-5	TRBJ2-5	ASSRTTGQQETQY
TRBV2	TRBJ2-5	ASSGGQGETQY
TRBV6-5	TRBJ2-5	ASSYSGTGGSKTQY
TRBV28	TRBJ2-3	ASSSGLAGGFADTQY
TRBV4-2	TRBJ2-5	ASSLNWRVQQETQY
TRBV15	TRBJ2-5	ATTLNYREGTQY
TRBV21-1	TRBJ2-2	ASSKAGQANTGELF
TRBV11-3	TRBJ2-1	ASSDSERGYNEQF
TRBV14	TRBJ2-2	ASSQDSDLLAGTGELF
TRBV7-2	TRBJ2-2	ASSPDWVQGDTGELF
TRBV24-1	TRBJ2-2	ATSGDTGELF
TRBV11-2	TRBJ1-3	ASGRDRNTIY
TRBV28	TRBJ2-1	ATSSGNEQF
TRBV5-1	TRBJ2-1	ASSLLLAGGNNEQF
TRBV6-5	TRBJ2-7	ASSWGLAGYEQY
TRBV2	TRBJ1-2	ASSDRGGSYGYT
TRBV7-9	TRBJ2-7	ASSSGTSGRGRHEQY
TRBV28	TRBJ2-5	ASSRQGSPQETQY
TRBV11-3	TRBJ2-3	ASSRRQRASADTQY
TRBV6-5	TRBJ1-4	ASRPTGAAVEKLF
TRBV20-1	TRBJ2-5	SASGGQTARETQY
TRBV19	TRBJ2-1	ASSKGMVDNEQF
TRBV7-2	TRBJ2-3	ASSPQVGDTQY
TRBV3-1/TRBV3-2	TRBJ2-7	ASSALRSYEQY
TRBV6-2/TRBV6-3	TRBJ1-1	ASSPQAGTEAF
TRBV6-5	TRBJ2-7	ASSYSRTSYEQY
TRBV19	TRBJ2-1	ASSIYQGAGYNEQF
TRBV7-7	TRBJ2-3	ASSLAFTDTQY
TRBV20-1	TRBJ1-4	SASAQTPTNEKLF
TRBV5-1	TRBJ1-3	ASRAGQAGNTIY
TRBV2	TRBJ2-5	ASSEQGGIETQY
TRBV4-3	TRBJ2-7	ASSQEPPGGAQGEQY